This T cell receptor beta chain was sequenced during a study of blood T cell repertoires in COVID-19. In the study overall: The cDNA or gDNA used as material had been derived from T cells, B-cell-depleted T cells, or PBMCs.

Original analysis: Reference gene primer amplification gave nucleated cell count estimates. Libraries were prepared by immunoSEQ multiplex PCR; TCRdb keeps only in-frame clonotypes and omits some of them. The V and J calls and clone size were taken over from that table, and D and trimming were inferred from the DNA. The sample has 100,000 or so clones; 80% to 90% are singletons. The V gene's germline CDR1 is MNHEY and CDR2 SMNVEV (reference sequence). V lost 5 bases and J lost 4, with 15 bases in between. The CDR3 loop spans 14 amino acids. Sequencing was performed on peripheral blood. The sequence was obtained from a woman at least 80 years old with acute or convalescent COVID-19. The rearrangement joins TRBV27 to TRBJ2-7, with a possible D match to TRBD1 (6 bases). CDR3 sequence: CASSTQGPTYEQYF. The CDR3 bases are TGTGCCAGCAGTACACAGGGCCCAACTTACGAGCAGTACTTC.